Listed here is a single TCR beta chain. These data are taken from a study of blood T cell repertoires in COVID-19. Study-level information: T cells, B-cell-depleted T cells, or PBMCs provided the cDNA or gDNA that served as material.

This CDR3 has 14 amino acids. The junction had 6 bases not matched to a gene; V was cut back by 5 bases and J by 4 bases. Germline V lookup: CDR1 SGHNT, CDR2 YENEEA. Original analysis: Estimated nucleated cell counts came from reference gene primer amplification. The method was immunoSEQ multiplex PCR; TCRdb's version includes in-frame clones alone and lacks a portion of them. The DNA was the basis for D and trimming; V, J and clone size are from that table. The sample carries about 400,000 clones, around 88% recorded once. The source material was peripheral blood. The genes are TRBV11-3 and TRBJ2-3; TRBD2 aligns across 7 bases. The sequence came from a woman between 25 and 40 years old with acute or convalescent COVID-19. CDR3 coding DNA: TGTGCCAGCAGCGAACCGACTAGCCCAGATACGCAGTATTTT. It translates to CASSEPTSPDTQYF.